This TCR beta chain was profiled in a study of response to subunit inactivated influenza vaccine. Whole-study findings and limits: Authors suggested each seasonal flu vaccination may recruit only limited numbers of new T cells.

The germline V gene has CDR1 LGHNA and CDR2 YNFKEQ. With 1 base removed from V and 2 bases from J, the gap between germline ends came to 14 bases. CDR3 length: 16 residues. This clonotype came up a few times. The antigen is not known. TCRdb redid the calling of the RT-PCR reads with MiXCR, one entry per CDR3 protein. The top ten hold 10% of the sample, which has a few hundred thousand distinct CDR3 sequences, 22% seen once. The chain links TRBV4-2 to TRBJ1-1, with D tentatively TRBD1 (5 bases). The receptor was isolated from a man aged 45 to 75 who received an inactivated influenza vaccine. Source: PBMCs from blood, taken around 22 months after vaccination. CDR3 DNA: TGTGCCAGCAGCCAAGGGTTAGGCAGGGCAAACACTGAAGCTTTCTTT. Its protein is CASSQGLGRANTEAFF.